Each of the 22 T cell receptor beta chains below was sequenced from the same sample in a study of blood T cell repertoires in COVID-19. Libraries were prepared by immunoSEQ multiplex PCR; TCRdb keeps only in-frame clonotypes and omits some of them. The sample lists fewer than 300,000 clones, over 75% seen once, with 0.75% to 0.95% in the top ten. Sequencing was performed on peripheral blood. These receptors originate from a human donor with COVID-19, enrolled during active disease. The donor label of this sample is uncertain.

This chain's CDR3 is CASSPNRTGVSYEQYF. CDR3 DNA: TGCGCCAGCAGTCCCAATCGGACAGGGGTGAGCTACGAGCAGTACTTC. The rearrangement uses TRBV23-1 and TRBJ2-7, with 9 bases fitting TRBD1. TRBV23-1 is identified as an open reading frame with a role that is uncertain. V shed 4 bases and J 3 bases; nucleotides not matched to a gene: 10. The CDR3 length is 16 residues.

This chain connects TRBV7-9 to TRBJ1-5; 9 positions match TRBD1. Germline CDR1 reads SEHNR; CDR2 reads FQNEAQ (reference sequence). There are 17 residues in the CDR3. Trimming at V came to 3 bases and at J to 7 bases, leaving 13 bases not matched to a gene. The CDR3 DNA is TGTGCCAGCAGCTTCAATACAGGACAGGGGAAAGGACAGCCCCAGCATTTT. Protein product: CASSFNTGQGKGQPQHF.

The chain combines TRBV12-3 or TRBV12-4 with TRBJ2-7, with D possibly matching TRBD2 (5 bases). Trimming cost V 5 bases and J 6 bases, with 14 bases left between them. This CDR3 region has 13 residues. Written as DNA, the CDR3 is TGTGCCAGCAGTCCCAGTTTCGGGATCGAGCAGTACTTC. Protein sequence: CASSPSFGIEQYF.

The chain combines TRBV28 with TRBJ2-7; TRBD2 agrees at 11 bases. The CDR3 is 16 residues long. CDR1 and CDR2 from the germline V gene are MDHEN and SYDVKM. The J segment lost 2 bases and the V segment lost 6 bases, leaving 9 bases of the junction unmatched. The CDR3 sequence is CASRTKTSGSAYEQYF. CDR3 DNA sequence: TGTGCCAGCAGAACGAAAACTAGCGGGAGCGCCTACGAGCAGTACTTC. The whole variable domain, filled in from reference TRBV28 and TRBJ2-7, reads DVKVTQSSRYLVKRTGEKVFLECVQDMDHENMFWYRQDPGLGLRLIYFSYDVKMKEKGDIPEGYSVSREKKERFSLILESASTNQTSMYLCASRTKTSGSAYEQYFGPGTRLTVT.

V gene TRBV19 combines with J gene TRBJ2-7, with a tentative D call TRBD2 (5 bases). The CDR3 extends over 13 amino acids. Trimming left V 7 bases short and J 3 bases short, with 13 bases between. Looked up from germline, CDR1 is LNHDA and CDR2 is SQIVND (reference sequence). The CDR3 protein is CASTDTGVYEQYF. The CDR3 DNA follows: TGTGCCAGTACCGACACCGGGGTCTACGAGCAGTACTTC.

The CDR3 is CASSTGGDTEAFF. The CDR3 DNA is TGTGCCAGCAGCACAGGGGGGGACACTGAAGCTTTCTTT. This chain links TRBV11-3 with TRBJ1-1; 8 bases match TRBD1. After removal of 5 bases from V and 3 bases from J, the junction contained 2 bases not matched to a gene. CDR3 length equals 13 residues. Germline V gene data show CDR1 as SGHNT and CDR2 as YENEEA.

This chain joins TRBV9 and TRBJ2-5, with 8 bases matching TRBD2. The CDR3 sequence is 18 residues long. CDR1 is SGDLS, CDR2 YYNGEE, per germline. V dropped 0 bases and J dropped 5; count of bases not matched to a gene: 15. The CDR3 loop reads CASSVGITSGNSLETQYF. The CDR3 nucleotides are TGTGCCAGCAGCGTAGGGATCACTAGCGGAAACTCTTTGGAGACCCAGTACTTC.

The chain uses TRBV3-1 (or the pseudogene TRBV3-2) and TRBJ2-1, with D maybe TRBD2 (6 bases). The germline V gene encodes CDR1 LGHDT and CDR2 YNNKEL (reference sequence). The ends were cut back, 1 base at V and 3 bases at J, with 10 bases in the middle. The CDR3 is 15 residues long. The CDR3 is CASSQGYGGYNEQFF. As DNA, the CDR3 is TGTGCCAGCAGCCAAGGGTACGGGGGCTACAATGAGCAGTTCTTC.

Note on this clone: Germline is not matched at one junction end, which may reflect a read error. The J gene is TRBJ1-1, the V gene TRBV5-6; the match to TRBD1 covers 9 bases. CDR3 size: 11 residues. CDR1 and CDR2 from the germline V gene are SGHDT and YYEEEE. CDR3 residues: CASSFRDREYF. DNA for the CDR3: TGTGCCAGCAGCTTCCGGGACAGGGAGTATTTT.

The rearrangement links TRBV11-2 to TRBJ1-1; weak D call: TRBD1 (5 bases). CDR3 length equals 13 residues. Trimming pared 11 bases from V and 0 bases from J, leaving 13 bases between. The germline CDR1 and CDR2 sequences are SGHAT and FQNNGV. The DNA of the CDR3 is TGTGCCTCTATCGGGGGGGTGAACACTGAAGCTTTCTTT. This sequence encodes CASIGGVNTEAFF. Full variable domain (outside the CDR3, taken from reference TRBV11-2 and TRBJ1-1): EAGVAQSPRYKIIEKRQSVAFWCNPISGHATLYWYQQILGQGPKLLIQFQNNGVVDDSQLPKDRFSAERLKGVDSTLKIQPAKLEDSAVYLCASIGGVNTEAFFGQGTRLTVV.

The gene calls are TRBV29-1 and TRBJ2-3; 8 bases fit TRBD1. J was trimmed by 3 bases and V by 2 bases; bases with no gene match: 4. The V gene's germline CDR1 is SQVTM and CDR2 ANQGSEA. The CDR3 is 14 residues long. DNA for the CDR3: TGCAGCGTTGAATTTACAGGGGGAACAGATACGCAGTATTTT. It translates to CSVEFTGGTDTQYF.

The chain links TRBV2 to TRBJ1-2; 7 bases fit TRBD1. The CDR3 sequence is 14 residues long. After removal of 7 bases from V and 3 bases from J, the junction contained 8 bases not matched to a gene. The germline V gene has CDR1 SNHLY and CDR2 FYNNEI. The CDR3 nucleotides read TGTGCCAGCACTTTTTGGGACAGAGACTATGGCTACACCTTC. Translation gives CASTFWDRDYGYTF. Together with reference TRBV2 and TRBJ1-2, the CDR3 gives the full variable domain: EPEVTQTPSHQVTQMGQEVILRCVPISNHLYFYWYRQILGQKVEFLVSFYNNEISEKSEIFDDQFSVERPDGSNFTLKIRSTKLEDSAMYFCASTFWDRDYGYTFGSGTRLTVV.

V gene TRBV7-9 combines with J gene TRBJ1-3, with TRBD1 as a possible D gene (5 bases). Germline loops: CDR1 SEHNR, CDR2 FQNEAQ (reference sequence). The V end was cut by 6 bases, the J end by 0 bases, with 15 bases between. The CDR3 consists of 16 residues. CDR3 loop: CASSSPGLRSGNTIYF. The CDR3 nucleotides are TGTGCCAGCAGTTCACCGGGACTGCGCTCTGGAAACACCATATATTTT.

V is TRBV9 and J is TRBJ1-6; D may be TRBD1 (6 bases). The V end lost 5 bases, the J end lost 6 bases, and 21 bases lay between the germline ends. Germline V gene sequence: CDR1 SGDLS, CDR2 YYNGEE. This CDR3 has 17 amino acids. CDR3 amino acids: CASSPGVRTEVNSPLHF. CDR3 coding DNA: TGTGCCAGCAGTCCCGGGGTAAGGACAGAGGTTAATTCACCCCTCCACTTT.

V usage is TRBV30 and J usage is TRBJ2-5, with D uncertain. This CDR3 region has 14 residues. Trimming removed 4 bases from V and 5 bases from J, with 17 bases in between. Germline V gene lookup returns CDR1 GTSNPN and CDR2 SVGIG (reference sequence). CDR3 DNA: TGTGCCTGGACGGAAGGTGCCTCCGGGGAGACCCAGTACTTC. It encodes CAWTEGASGETQYF.

The rearrangement uses TRBV23-1 and TRBJ1-2; a weak D match, TRBD1 (5 bases). TRBV23-1 is an ORF for which the function is uncertain. The V end was cut by 1 base, the J end by 3 bases, with 18 bases between. The CDR3 runs 17 residues. CDR3 DNA: TGCGCCAGCAGTCAATTGGGGCAGACTCACGGTGACTATGGCTACACCTTC. Protein sequence: CASSQLGQTHGDYGYTF.

This chain uses TRBV27 with TRBJ1-5; D call uncertain. CDR1 MNHEY and CDR2 SMNVEV come from the germline V gene (reference sequence). This CDR3 has 15 residues. V dropped 2 bases and J dropped 2 bases, with 10 bases sitting between them. The CDR3 reads CASSLRGSGNQPQHF. CDR3 nucleotide sequence: TGTGCCAGCAGTTTACGGGGAAGTGGCAATCAGCCCCAGCATTTT.

This chain joins TRBV29-1 and TRBJ2-1, with 15 bases identical to TRBD2. The V and J ends lost 4 bases and 9 bases, in that order; junction bases with no gene match: 4. CDR3 length equals 14 residues. From germline, CDR1 is SQVTM and CDR2 ANQGSEA. CDR3 in amino acids: CSVGTSGRAGEQFF. CDR3 coding DNA: TGCAGCGTTGGGACTAGCGGGAGGGCCGGTGAGCAGTTCTTC.

A single count supports this clone. The gene calls are TRBV23-1 and TRBJ2-7; 11 nucleotides match TRBD2. TRBV23-1 is identified as an open reading frame with a role that is uncertain. V gave up 0 bases and J gave up 6 bases; unmatched junction bases: 4. The CDR3 consists of 15 residues. The CDR3 spells CASSQSSGRALEQYF. The CDR3 DNA reads TGCGCCAGCAGTCAATCTAGCGGGAGGGCCCTCGAGCAGTACTTC.

J is TRBJ2-1 and V is TRBV5-6; D perhaps matches TRBD1 (5 bases). V lost 4 bases, J lost 8 bases, and 16 bases lay in between. Germline values: CDR1 SGHDT, CDR2 YYEEEE. CDR3 length: 14 residues. The CDR3 sequence: CASSDLTRVHEQFF. DNA of the CDR3: TGTGCCAGCAGCGATTTAACCAGGGTGCATGAGCAGTTCTTC.

This clone has just a few counts. This rearrangement joins TRBV4-1 to TRBJ2-1, with 12 bases aligning to TRBD1. J gave up 6 bases and V 0 bases, and 12 bases lay outside the gene matches. Germline CDR1 is MGHRA and CDR2 is YSYEKL. This CDR3 is built from 19 residues. The CDR3 coding sequence is TGCGCCAGCAGCCAAGAAAGAGGGACAGGGGGCCCCCGTACCAATGAGCAGTTCTTC. Protein product: CASSQERGTGGPRTNEQFF.

The J gene is TRBJ1-2, the V gene TRBV5-4; 10 nucleotides agree with TRBD1. The V gene end was trimmed by 2 bases and the J gene end by 7 bases; junction bases not matched to a gene: 8. Per germline, CDR1 SGHNT and CDR2 YYREEE (reference sequence). CDR3 length: 15 residues. CDR3 residues: CASSFRDRGLVGYTF. CDR3 DNA: TGTGCCAGCAGCTTCCGGGACAGGGGCTTAGTTGGCTACACCTTC.